The clone carrying this TCR beta chain was seen a single time. This entry belongs to a study of blood T cell repertoires in COVID-19. About the research overall: From T cells, B-cell-depleted T cells, or PBMCs came the material, which was cDNA or gDNA.

Looked up from germline, CDR1 is SGHAT and CDR2 is FQNNGV. The CDR3 is made up of 17 amino acids. V was trimmed by 4 bases and J by 7 bases, leaving 20 bases between them. TCRdb keeps only in-frame clones here, not all; method: immunoSEQ multiplex PCR. Of tens of thousands of clones in the sample, 88% were seen once. This rearrangement joins TRBV11-2 to TRBJ1-6; D gene ambiguous. The source of this sequence is a woman older than 75 with active or convalescent COVID-19. The sequenced sample consisted of peripheral blood. The CDR3 coding sequence is TGTGCCAGCAGCTCACTAATATCCTCCTTGAAAAATTCACCCCTCCACTTT. It encodes CASSSLISSLKNSPLHF.